The 20 T cell receptor beta chains given below trace back to one sample, sequenced in a study of CD8 T cells in ankylosing spondylitis. Regarding the study as a whole: Ankylosing spondylitis blood appeared to carry a characteristic TCR beta motif of roughly eight highly homologous variants.

Their target antigens are unknown. TCRdb re-derived calls from the 5' RACE reads in MiXCR, one entry per CDR3 protein. The sample yields roughly 700,000 distinct CDR3 sequences, around 20% seen once. Sequenced: blood, either unsorted or a sorted T cell fraction (not recorded which). The receptor source for this set is a male donor with ankylosing spondylitis.

V usage is TRBV4-1 and J usage is TRBJ2-1, with D perhaps TRBD2 (5 bases). Germline assignment: CDR1 MGHRA and CDR2 YSYEKL. V was cut by 2 bases and J by 3 bases, with 17 bases left in between. This CDR3 has 17 amino acids. CDR3 protein: CASSQSGDYKDYNEQFF. The CDR3 nucleotides read TGCGCCAGCAGCCAATCCGGAGACTACAAGGACTACAATGAGCAGTTCTTC.

The chain is built from TRBV7-9 and TRBJ2-3; the match to TRBD1 covers 7 bases. The CDR3 contains 15 residues. After removal of 2 bases from V and 2 bases from J, the junction contained 4 bases not matched to a gene. Per germline, CDR1 SEHNR and CDR2 FQNEAQ (reference sequence). This CDR3 reads CASSLQGQTTDTQYF. DNA for the CDR3: TGTGCCAGCAGCTTACAGGGACAGACCACAGATACGCAGTATTTT.

The chain employs TRBV30 and TRBJ2-7, with no clear D. With 0 bases removed from V and 0 bases from J, the gap between germline ends came to 3 bases. CDR3 length: 12 amino acids. Germline CDR1 is GTSNPN and CDR2 is SVGIG (reference sequence). CDR3 bases: TGTGCCTGGAGTGTCTACTCCTACGAGCAGTACTTC. Its protein is CAWSVYSYEQYF.

Only a few counts were recorded for this clonotype. The chain uses TRBV4-1 and TRBJ2-5; a possible D gene is TRBD2 (6 bases). The CDR3 is 13 amino acids. Germline CDR1 and CDR2: MGHRA and YSYEKL. V was shortened by 3 bases and J by 5 bases, with 10 bases between the two germline ends. DNA for the CDR3: TGCGCCAGCAGCCAGACTAGAAGGGAGACCCAGTACTTC. It is translated as CASSQTRRETQYF.

The V gene is TRBV12-3 or TRBV12-4, the J gene TRBJ2-3, with TRBD1 matching 7 bases. With 3 bases clipped from V and 3 bases from J, the junction kept 12 bases outside the gene matches. This CDR3 is built from 17 residues. The CDR3 DNA reads TGTGCCAGCAGTTTCGCCAGGGGGACGAAAGGGACAGATACGCAGTATTTT. Its translation: CASSFARGTKGTDTQYF.

The chain recombines TRBV4-1 with TRBJ1-6; D is perhaps TRBD1 (5 bases). The CDR3 contains 17 residues. The V gene lost 0 bases and the J gene lost 10 bases, with 19 bases spanning the gap. Germline lookup yields CDR1 MGHRA and CDR2 YSYEKL. This chain's CDR3 is CASSQDSIPGKGSPLHF. DNA of the CDR3: TGCGCCAGCAGCCAAGATTCGATTCCAGGGAAGGGATCACCCCTCCACTTT.

The chain employs TRBV18 and TRBJ2-5; D is possibly TRBD2 (5 bases). CDR3 length: 16 amino acids. Trimming shortened V by 6 bases and J by 2 bases, and 19 bases separated the two germline ends. Germline CDR1 reads KGHSH; CDR2 reads LQKENI. This chain's CDR3 is CASSPTAGSGQETQYF. Written as DNA, the CDR3 is TGTGCCAGCTCTCCAACCGCCGGCTCGGGACAAGAGACCCAGTACTTC.

The chain links TRBV12-3 or TRBV12-4 to TRBJ1-1; D may be TRBD1 (5 bases). The CDR3 contains 14 residues. The V and J ends lost 9 bases and 0 bases respectively, with 14 bases between them. The CDR3 loop is CASCPPRVNTEAFF. The CDR3 DNA follows: TGTGCCAGTTGCCCCCCCAGGGTGAACACTGAAGCTTTCTTT.

This clonotype occurred a few times. The chain links TRBV30 to TRBJ2-1, with TRBD2 matching 8 bases. The V and J ends lost 2 bases and 9 bases, in that order; junction bases with no gene match: 9. The CDR3 runs 14 residues. Germline CDR1 GTSNPN, CDR2 SVGIG (reference sequence). The CDR3 DNA is TGTGCCTGGAGTCAAACCTACGGACTAGCTGAGCAGTTCTTC. As protein: CAWSQTYGLAEQFF.

The chain employs TRBV28 and TRBJ1-4; D might be TRBD1 (5 bases). The CDR3 runs to 18 residues. Trimming took off 7 bases at V and 5 bases at J, with 26 bases between the two ends. Germline CDR1 MDHEN, CDR2 SYDVKM. The CDR3: CASTPYGGGRSTNEKLFF. The CDR3 nucleotides read TGTGCCAGCACCCCTTATGGGGGGGGAAGGAGCACAAATGAAAAACTGTTTTTT.

The genes are TRBV5-1 and TRBJ2-4, with 7 nucleotides matching TRBD1. With V trimmed by 4 bases and J by 2 bases, 15 bases remained unmatched. Per germline, CDR1 SGHRS and CDR2 YFSETQ. This CDR3 has 18 amino acids. CDR3: CASSRLGQRAFSKNIQYF. In DNA, the CDR3 is TGCGCCAGCAGCCGGTTGGGACAGAGGGCGTTCTCCAAAAACATTCAGTACTTC.

This clonotype was counted a few times. This chain joins TRBV2 and TRBJ1-4; D possibly corresponds to TRBD1 (5 bases). Trimming removed 6 bases from V and 2 bases from J, with 10 bases in between. The germline V gene has CDR1 SNHLY and CDR2 FYNNEI. The CDR3 is 14 amino acids. CDR3 coding DNA: TGTGCCAGCAGGCGGGACTCGACTAATGAAAAACTGTTTTTT. Its translation: CASRRDSTNEKLFF.

In this sample, this clonotype turned up many times. The junction shows a germline mismatch at one end, possibly a read error. This sequence joins TRBV20-1 and TRBJ2-1, with a tentative D call TRBD2 (5 bases). Germline CDR1 is DFQATT and CDR2 is SNEGSKA (reference sequence). There are 12 residues in the CDR3. The CDR3 DNA is TGCAGTGCTCCCAAAGGTCAGGCCGGGATGCTCTTC. Its protein is CSAPKGQAGMLF.

This clonotype turned up a few times. This clone may be a read error of a much larger clone one base away. This rearrangement joins TRBV11-2 to TRBJ2-2; no firm D call. This CDR3 has 13 amino acids. Germline values: CDR1 SGHAT, CDR2 FQNNGV. CDR3: CASTLINTGELFF. The CDR3 DNA reads as TGTGCCAGCACCTTAATTAACACCGGGGAGCTGTTTTTT.

This chain connects TRBV6-1 to TRBJ2-5, with D perhaps TRBD1 or TRBD2 (5 bases each). Germline loops: CDR1 MNHNS, CDR2 SASEGT. V lost 10 bases to trimming and J lost 2 bases, with 17 bases between them. The CDR3 is 14 residues long. CDR3 region: CAIQERSRQETQYF. The CDR3 coding sequence is TGTGCCATACAGGAGCGGAGCCGACAAGAGACCCAGTACTTC.

This clonotype turned up a few times. This chain uses TRBV5-6 with TRBJ1-5; D uncertain. This CDR3 is 18 amino acids long. From germline, CDR1 is SGHDT and CDR2 YYEEEE. Trimming took 1 base from V and 1 from J, leaving 18 bases between them. The DNA of the CDR3 is TGTGCCAGCAGCTTGTACCAAACACATTTAAGAAGCAATCAGCCCCAGCATTTT. Translation: CASSLYQTHLRSNQPQHF.

This clonotype occurred a few times. The genes are TRBV7-2 and TRBJ2-3; D remains ambiguous. CDR3 length: 12 amino acids. V was shortened by 1 base and J by 6 bases, with 5 bases between the two germline ends. CDR1 SGHTA and CDR2 FQGNSA come from the germline V gene. The CDR3 here is CASSLVWDTQYF. The CDR3 bases are TGTGCCAGCAGCTTAGTATGGGATACGCAGTATTTT. Looking up the rest from reference TRBV7-2 and TRBJ2-3 gives the full variable domain: GAGVSQSPSNKVTEKGKDVELRCDPISGHTALYWYRQSLGQGLEFLIYFQGNSAPDKSGLPSDRFSAERTGGSVSTLTIQRTQQEDSAVYLCASSLVWDTQYFGPGTRLTVL.

J is TRBJ2-1 and V is TRBV10-3; D is undetermined. CDR1 and CDR2 (germline): ENHRY, SYGVKD. This CDR3 has 13 residues. V shed 2 bases and J shed 4 bases, with 6 bases lying between them. For the CDR3, the DNA is TGTGCCATCAGTGAGGGGTGGTACAATGAGCAGTTCTTC. This sequence encodes CAISEGWYNEQFF.

This clonotype appeared a few times. V usage is TRBV24-1 and J usage is TRBJ1-6; the match to TRBD1 covers 8 bases. V trimming: 7 bases; J trimming: 9 bases; junction bases outside the gene matches: 13. The CDR3 is 16 residues long. CDR1 is KGHDR, CDR2 SFDVKD, per germline. This CDR3 is CATRGSGTGVFSPLHF. Written as DNA, the CDR3 is TGTGCCACCAGAGGATCCGGGACAGGTGTATTTTCACCCCTCCACTTT.

In its sample, this clonotype was seen a few times. The chain is built from TRBV27 and TRBJ2-3; D is ambiguous. The ends were cut back, 7 bases at V and 2 bases at J, with 13 bases in the middle. Per germline, CDR1 MNHEY and CDR2 SMNVEV (reference sequence). The CDR3 is 14 residues long. CDR3 sequence: CASNLRRPTDTQYF. CDR3 bases: TGTGCCAGCAACCTCAGGAGACCCACAGATACGCAGTATTTT.